A single sample is the source of the 32 T cell receptor beta chains below, sequenced in a study of cytomegalovirus exposure and HLA in healthy donors. PCR used 60 Vbeta primers and 13 Jbeta primers. Using immunoSEQ multiplex PCR, the repertoire was profiled, and TCRdb retains in-frame clones only, with some absent. The repertoire holds 90,000 to 120,000 clones, with roughly 80% as singletons. The sample comprised PBMCs. These TCRs come from a man aged 25 to 40 in good health and CMV-seropositive.

The chain recombines TRBV7-9 with TRBJ2-7; TRBD2 matches 7 bases. The CDR3 is 15 amino acids. J gave up 0 bases and V 3 bases, and 5 bases lay outside the gene matches. CDR1 and CDR2 from the germline V gene are SEHNR and FQNEAQ (reference sequence). The CDR3 DNA reads TGTGCCAGCAGCTTGCAGTGGGGGGGCTCCTACGAGCAGTACTTC. Translation gives CASSLQWGGSYEQYF.

About this clone: One end of the junction fails to match germline, which may point to a read error. The CDR3 DNA reads as TGTTCCAGCAGCTTCGGGAATGAGCAGTTCTTC. Protein product: CSSSFGNEQFF. The chain joins TRBV7-9 to TRBJ2-1; the D is unclear. CDR1 is SEHNR and CDR2 is FQNEAQ in the germline V gene (reference sequence). This CDR3 spans 11 amino acids.

This clone was seen a few times. The junction and the germline gene differ at one end; a read error may be behind it. The same CDR3 also results from other DNA sequences found in this sample. V usage is TRBV5-1 and J usage is TRBJ1-1, with D possibly TRBD1 on 5 matching bases. The CDR3 has 14 residues. Germline CDR1 and CDR2: SGHRS and YFSETQ. The CDR3 region has the DNA TGCGCAAGCAGACAGCGGCATACGAACACTGAAGCTTTCTTT. Its translation: CASRQRHTNTEAFF.

The chain couples TRBV6-5 to TRBJ1-1, with D tentatively TRBD1 (5 bases). This CDR3 contains 14 residues. Germline V gene sequence: CDR1 MNHEY, CDR2 SVGAGI. V lost 10 bases and J lost 1, with 16 bases in between. CDR3 region: CATSSRGRNTEAFF. The CDR3 DNA is TGTGCCACCTCAAGTCGGGGGAGGAACACTGAAGCTTTCTTT.

The chain uses TRBV6-1 and TRBJ2-1, with D unresolved. In germline, CDR1 is MNHNS, CDR2 SASEGT. Trimming cost V 3 bases and J 9 bases, with 6 bases left between them. The CDR3 has 11 residues. The CDR3, as DNA: TGTGCCAGCAGTGACGGCGGTGAGCAGTTCTTC. Its translation is CASSDGGEQFF.

CDR3 in DNA: TGTGCCAGCAGCACACTACAGGGGGCAGCTAATGAAAAACTGTTTTTT. Translating gives CASSTLQGAANEKLFF. V is TRBV7-9 and J is TRBJ1-4, with 9 positions matching TRBD1. Germline V CDR1 and CDR2: SEHNR, FQNEAQ (reference sequence). V lost 5 bases and J lost 3; bases outside the gene matches: 7. The CDR3 contains 16 residues. The variable domain in full, completed from reference TRBV7-9 and TRBJ1-4, reads DTGVSQNPRHKITKRGQNVTFRCDPISEHNRLYWYRQTLGQGPEFLTYFQNEAQLEKSRLLSDRFSAERPKGSFSTLEIQRTEQGDSAMYLCASSTLQGAANEKLFFGSGTQLSVL.

The chain recombines TRBV7-9 with TRBJ2-7; 9 positions agree with TRBD2. Germline CDR1 SEHNR, CDR2 FQNEAQ (reference sequence). The CDR3 spans 13 residues. Trimming took 1 base from V and 5 from J; bases not matched to a gene: 0. CDR3 sequence reads: CASSLGGGDEQYF. CDR3 bases: TGTGCCAGCAGCTTAGGCGGGGGGGACGAGCAGTACTTC.

This chain joins TRBV7-6 and TRBJ1-4; maybe TRBD1 (5 bases). In germline, CDR1 is SGHVS, CDR2 FNYEAQ. This CDR3 is built from 13 residues. Deletions cut 4 bases from V and 7 bases from J, with 10 bases between. This chain's CDR3 is CASSSGGVEKLFF. CDR3 nucleotide sequence: TGTGCCAGCAGCTCCGGGGGGGTTGAAAAACTGTTTTTT. The entire variable domain, with the rest obtained from reference TRBV7-6 and TRBJ1-4, is as follows: GAGVSQSPRYKVTKRGQDVALRCDPISGHVSLYWYRQALGQGPEFLTYFNYEAQQDKSGLPNDRFSAERPEGSISTLTIQRTEQRDSAMYRCASSSGGVEKLFFGSGTQLSVL.

V usage is TRBV10-2 and J usage is TRBJ1-5; 7 bases agree with TRBD1. The V segment lost 10 bases and the J segment 4 bases; nucleotides outside the gene matches: 7. CDR1 is WSHSY, CDR2 SAAADI, per germline. The CDR3 loop spans 13 amino acids. The CDR3 sequence is CATRGTENQPQHF. CDR3 nucleotides: TGCGCCACCCGGGGGACAGAGAATCAGCCCCAGCATTTT.

This chain joins TRBV7-2 and TRBJ2-7; D is perhaps TRBD2 (5 bases). CDR1 and CDR2 (germline): SGHTA, FQGNSA. V lost 8 bases to trimming and J lost 5 bases, with 22 bases between them. The CDR3 consists of 15 residues. The CDR3 DNA sequence: TGTGCCAGCGCTCCCTCCCCCGCGGAGGCCCACGAGCAGTACTTC. Translation: CASAPSPAEAHEQYF.

This chain connects TRBV18 to TRBJ1-1, with 7 bases aligning to TRBD1. Trimming at V came to 4 bases and at J to 8 bases, leaving 4 bases not matched to a gene. This CDR3 region has 12 residues. Germline assignment: CDR1 KGHSH and CDR2 LQKENI. The CDR3 coding sequence is TGTGCCAGCTCACGAAGACAGGGCGAAGCTTTCTTT. This codes for CASSRRQGEAFF. The entire variable domain, with the rest obtained from reference TRBV18 and TRBJ1-1, is as follows: NAGVMQNPRHLVRRRGQEARLRCSPMKGHSHVYWYRQLPEEGLKFMVYLQKENIIDESGMPKERFSAEFPKEGPSILRIQQVVRGDSAAYFCASSRRQGEAFFGQGTRLTVV.

In the case of this clone: The junction departs from the called germline gene at one end, perhaps through a read error. The chain recombines TRBV7-9 with TRBJ1-2; 8 bases map to TRBD1. Germline CDR1 and CDR2: SEHNR and FQNEAQ (reference sequence). The CDR3 covers 15 residues. CDR3 in DNA: TGTTCCAGCAGCTTAAGCCAGGGGGCTGGTTATGGCTACACCTTC. Amino acid sequence: CSSSLSQGAGYGYTF.

The chain combines TRBV11-3 with TRBJ1-2; D gene ambiguous. The CDR3 consists of 13 residues. Trimming took off 4 bases at V and 5 bases at J, with 11 bases between the two ends. Looked up from germline, CDR1 is SGHNT and CDR2 is YENEEA. CDR3 residues: CASSSRGIYGYTF. The CDR3, as DNA: TGTGCCAGCAGCTCACGCGGGATATATGGCTACACCTTC.

The chain links TRBV11-1 to TRBJ1-2; D ambiguous. Germline V CDR1 and CDR2: SGHAT, FQDESV (reference sequence). The CDR3 is made up of 13 amino acids. V dropped 5 bases and J dropped 4 bases, with 11 bases sitting between them. DNA for the CDR3: TGTGCCAGCAGCCTACGGGGAGGCTATGGCTACACCTTC. Translated, it gives CASSLRGGYGYTF. The full variable domain, with the rest looked up from reference TRBV11-1 and TRBJ1-2, is EAEVAQSPRYKITEKSQAVAFWCDPISGHATLYWYRQILGQGPELLVQFQDESVVDDSQLPKDRFSAERLKGVDSTLKIQPAELGDSAMYLCASSLRGGYGYTFGSGTRLTVV.

The chain joins TRBV14 to TRBJ2-1; TRBD2 agrees at 7 bases. V was clipped by 1 base and J by 7 bases; unmatched bases: 10. CDR1 is SGHDN, CDR2 FVKESK, per germline. The CDR3 is 16 residues long. The CDR3 bases are TGTGCCAGCAGCCAAGGTGGTGGCGGGGGATTTAATGAGCAGTTCTTC. Protein sequence: CASSQGGGGGFNEQFF.

The V gene is TRBV21-1, the J gene TRBJ2-1; the listed D gene, TRBD1, was not tested against the DNA. TRBV21-1 is described as a pseudogene. The CDR3 loop spans 14 amino acids. The CDR3 loop is CASSKFRRDREQFF. In nucleotides, the CDR3 is TGTGCCAGCAGCAAATTTAGGCGGGACAGGGAGCAGTTCTTC.

The V and J genes are TRBV28 and TRBJ2-1; TRBD1 agrees at 11 bases. From germline, CDR1 is MDHEN and CDR2 SYDVKM. Trimming removed 6 bases from V and 9 bases from J; junction bases left unmatched: 10. The CDR3 length is 15 residues. The CDR3 DNA follows: TGTGCCAGCAGCGCCCCCGGGACAGGGGGTGGTGAGCAGTTCTTC. It translates to CASSAPGTGGGEQFF.

The rearrangement links TRBV6-5 to TRBJ1-2, with TRBD1 matching over 7 bases. The J segment lost 8 bases and the V segment lost 6 bases, leaving 12 bases of the junction unmatched. Germline V lookup: CDR1 MNHEY, CDR2 SVGAGI. The CDR3 loop spans 14 amino acids. The CDR3 loop reads CASRFGQAVRGYTF. As DNA, the CDR3 is TGTGCCAGCAGATTTGGACAGGCCGTGAGGGGCTACACCTTC.

The chain is built from TRBV5-5 and TRBJ2-1, with a possible D match to TRBD2 (5 bases). The CDR3 consists of 15 residues. The germline V and J ends were trimmed by 4 bases and 8 bases, with 19 bases remaining between them. Germline V gives CDR1 SGHKS, CDR2 YYEKEE (reference sequence). The DNA of the CDR3 is TGTGCCAGCAGCCACGGTCCGGGAAAAACTTATGAGCAGTTCTTC. Amino acids: CASSHGPGKTYEQFF.

The chain is built from TRBV15 and TRBJ1-6; the match to TRBD1 covers 8 bases. V gave up 8 bases and J gave up 5 bases; unmatched junction bases: 5. The CDR3 has 14 amino acids. CDR1 and CDR2 from the germline V gene are LNHNV and YYDKDF (reference sequence). The CDR3 DNA is TGTGCCACCGGATGGACAGGGAATAATTCACCCCTCCACTTT. It encodes CATGWTGNNSPLHF.

This clone was observed a few times. The chain carries TRBV4-2 and TRBJ2-3, with 14 bases lining up with TRBD2. Trimming at V came to 1 base and at J to 4 bases, leaving 1 base not matched to a gene. The CDR3 has 16 amino acids. The germline V gene encodes CDR1 LGHNA and CDR2 YNFKEQ. The chain's CDR3 is CASSQGLAGGADTQYF. CDR3 DNA sequence: TGTGCCAGCAGCCAAGGACTAGCGGGGGGGGCAGATACGCAGTATTTT.

V usage is TRBV10-2 and J usage is TRBJ2-7, with TRBD1 matching 10 bases. CDR1 is WSHSY and CDR2 is SAAADI in the germline V gene. Germline trimming cut 8 bases from V and 6 bases from J; bases unmatched to any gene: 7. The CDR3 length is 13 residues. The DNA for the CDR3 is TGCGCCAGCGGGACAGGGGATGTGGGCGAGCAGTACTTC. As protein: CASGTGDVGEQYF.

V gene TRBV6-4 combines with J gene TRBJ2-3; 7 nucleotides agree with TRBD2. Germline-derived CDR1 and CDR2 are MRHNA and SNTAGT. The length of the CDR3 is 15 residues. With V trimmed by 3 bases and J by 6 bases, 9 bases remained unmatched. DNA of the CDR3: TGTGCCAGCAGTGAACCGACGGCGGGGGAGGATACGCAGTATTTT. This codes for CASSEPTAGEDTQYF.

This chain joins TRBV4-1 and TRBJ2-4; D is ambiguous. The CDR3 extends over 14 amino acids. The V and J ends lost 0 bases and 5 bases respectively, with 8 bases between them. Germline loops: CDR1 MGHRA, CDR2 YSYEKL. CDR3 sequence reads: CASSQDQLENIQYF. Here the CDR3 DNA reads TGCGCCAGCAGCCAAGATCAACTGGAAAACATTCAGTACTTC.

The CDR3: CASSPEGGQPQHF. The CDR3 DNA follows: TGTGCCAGCAGCCCAGAAGGGGGTCAGCCCCAGCATTTT. The chain links TRBV7-8 to TRBJ1-5; TRBD1 is a possible D gene (6 bases). V lost 5 bases and J lost 6, with 11 bases in between. The length of the CDR3 is 13 residues. Germline CDR1 and CDR2: SGHVS and FQNEAQ.

The chain couples TRBV2 to TRBJ1-1; no clear D gene. CDR1 and CDR2 from the germline V gene are SNHLY and FYNNEI. The V gene lost 8 bases and the J gene lost 0 bases, with 10 bases spanning the gap. This CDR3 region has 13 residues. The CDR3 is CASVRNLNTEAFF. Written as DNA, the CDR3 is TGTGCCAGCGTTAGAAATTTGAACACTGAAGCTTTCTTT.

The chain combines TRBV9 with TRBJ1-2, with a weak D call TRBD1 (6 bases). V was pared by 0 bases and J by 4 bases, with 13 bases between. The CDR3 is 15 amino acids. Germline V CDR1 and CDR2: SGDLS, YYNGEE. This CDR3 is CASSVDGGASYGYTF. In DNA, the CDR3 is TGTGCCAGCAGCGTAGATGGGGGGGCTAGCTATGGCTACACCTTC.

The chain carries TRBV6-1 and TRBJ1-1, with D uncertain. V lost 5 bases and J 1 base, leaving 11 bases between the germline ends. Per the germline V gene, CDR1 is MNHNS and CDR2 is SASEGT. The CDR3 has 14 residues. Here the CDR3 DNA reads TGTGCCAGCAGTCCCTCGGGATGGAACACTGAAGCTTTCTTT. It codes for CASSPSGWNTEAFF.

The chain joins TRBV25-1 to TRBJ1-2; TRBD1 matches at 9 bases. This CDR3 spans 15 amino acids. V trimming: 2 bases; J trimming: 8 bases; junction bases outside the gene matches: 9. Germline V gene sequence: CDR1 MGHDK, CDR2 SYGVNS. The CDR3 reads CASSEGPGQGRGYTF. CDR3 bases: TGTGCCAGCAGTGAAGGCCCGGGACAGGGAAGAGGCTACACCTTC.

The V call is TRBV7-9, the J call TRBJ1-2; tentatively, D is TRBD1 (5 bases). The germline CDR1 and CDR2 sequences are SEHNR and FQNEAQ (reference sequence). The CDR3 is made up of 14 amino acids. V dropped 1 base and J dropped 8 bases, with 14 bases sitting between them. The CDR3 sequence is CASSLGAGPLGYTF. DNA for the CDR3: TGTGCCAGCAGCTTAGGAGCAGGGCCCCTGGGCTACACCTTC.

V and J are TRBV19 and TRBJ1-5; D not resolved. The CDR3 has 16 residues. The V end lost 2 bases, the J end lost 0 bases, and 11 bases lay between the germline ends. Germline values: CDR1 LNHDA, CDR2 SQIVND (reference sequence). CDR3 amino acids: CASSINPSGSNQPQHF. CDR3 in DNA: TGTGCCAGTAGTATAAACCCATCCGGTAGCAATCAGCCCCAGCATTTT.

This clone was counted a few times. V usage is TRBV5-1 and J usage is TRBJ1-6; the D gene is possibly TRBD1 (6 bases). The CDR3 runs 14 residues. Germline values: CDR1 SGHRS, CDR2 YFSETQ. V lost 2 bases and J lost 6, with 9 bases in between. The DNA of the CDR3 is TGCGCCAGCAGCTTTGGACAGAGTAATTCACCCCTCCACTTT. This gives the protein CASSFGQSNSPLHF.